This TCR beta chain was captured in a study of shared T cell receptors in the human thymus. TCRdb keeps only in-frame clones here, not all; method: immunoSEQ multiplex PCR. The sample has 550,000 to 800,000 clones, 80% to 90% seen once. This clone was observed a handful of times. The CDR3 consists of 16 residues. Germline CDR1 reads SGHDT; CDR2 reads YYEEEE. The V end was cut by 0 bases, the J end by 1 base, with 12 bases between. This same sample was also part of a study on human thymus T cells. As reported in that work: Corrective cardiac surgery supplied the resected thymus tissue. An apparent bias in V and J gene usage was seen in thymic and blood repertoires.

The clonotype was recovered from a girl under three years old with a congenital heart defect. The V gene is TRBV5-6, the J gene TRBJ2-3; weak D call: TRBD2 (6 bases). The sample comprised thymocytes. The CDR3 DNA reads TGTGCCAGCAGCTTGGGGTCGGGGGACCGCACAGATACGCAGTATTTT. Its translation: CASSLGSGDRTDTQYF.